The rows below give T cell receptor beta chains drawn from one sample of a study of cytomegalovirus exposure and HLA in healthy donors. Some clones are missing from TCRdb's copy, which holds only in-frame ones; the method was immunoSEQ multiplex PCR. The sample holds 96,000 or so clones. Sequenced sample: PBMCs. These receptors originate from a woman younger than 45 in good health and CMV-seronegative. CDR3s include the opening cysteine and the closing phenylalanine or tryptophan. D genes are given only for firm matches.

>TRBJ2-1|NA|TRBV29-1
CSTPRDENEQFF
TGCAGCACACCGAGGGATGAGAATGAGCAGTTCTTC
>TRBJ2-7|TRBD1|TRBV7-3
CASSSGGEQYF
TGTGCCAGCAGCTCAGGGGGCGAGCAGTACTTC
>TRBJ2-7|TRBD2|TRBV11-2
CASSLVGGSWYEQYF
TGTGCCAGCAGCTTAGTTGGCGGGAGTTGGTACGAGCAGTACTTC
>TRBJ2-1|NA|TRBV6-6
CASVLVDEQFF
TGTGCCAGCGTTCTAGTCGATGAGCAGTTCTTC
>TRBJ1-2|NA|TRBV10-3
CAIIPDMGDGYTF
TGTGCCATCATCCCGGACATGGGCGATGGCTACACCTTC
>TRBJ2-3|NA|TRBV5-4
CASSLDLRGDTQYF
TGTGCCAGCAGCTTGGATCTCAGGGGAGATACGCAGTATTTT
>TRBJ2-7|NA|TRBV14
CASSQDRHREFYEQYF
TGTGCCAGCAGCCAAGATAGACATCGGGAGTTCTACGAGCAGTACTTC
>TRBJ2-1|TRBD2|TRBV28
CASRMSGSFYEQFF
TGTGCCAGCCGGATGAGCGGGAGTTTTTATGAGCAGTTCTTC
>TRBJ2-2|NA|TRBV4-1
CASSQASGAGELFF
TGCGCCAGCAGCCAAGCCTCAGGGGCCGGGGAGCTGTTTTTT
>TRBJ2-7|NA|TRBV12-5
CASGLWGPEQYF
TGTGCTAGTGGTTTGTGGGGCCCCGAGCAGTACTTC
>TRBJ1-3|NA|TRBV29-1
CSVDPLSGAGNTIYF
TGCAGCGTTGATCCTTTGTCCGGGGCTGGAAACACCATATATTTT
>TRBJ2-1|TRBD1|TRBV28
CASSWDRAFNEQFF
TGTGCCAGCAGTTGGGACAGGGCTTTCAATGAGCAGTTCTTC
>TRBJ2-2|NA|TRBV19
CACTGGPNTGELFF
TGTGCCTGTACGGGGGGCCCAAACACCGGGGAGCTGTTTTTT
>TRBJ2-1|TRBD2|TRBV5-4
CASSLKLAGPYDEQFF
TGTGCCAGCAGCTTGAAGTTAGCGGGACCCTACGATGAGCAGTTCTTC
>TRBJ1-1|NA|TRBV4-1
CASSQDPRAHSEAFF
TGCGCCAGCAGCCAAGACCCCAGGGCCCACTCTGAAGCTTTCTTT
>TRBJ1-4|NA|TRBV6-5
CASSPRGGNNEKLFF
TGTGCCAGCAGTCCCCGGGGAGGGAATAATGAAAAACTGTTTTTT
>TRBJ2-2|TRBD2|TRBV10-2
CASSERSGLAGSVTGELFF
TGCGCCAGCAGTGAGAGGTCGGGACTAGCGGGATCTGTCACCGGGGAGCTGTTTTTT
>TRBJ2-1|NA|TRBV7-9
CASSLVTSGFNEQFF
TGTGCCAGCAGCTTAGTAACGTCAGGGTTCAATGAGCAGTTCTTC
>TRBJ1-2|NA|TRBV19
CASSMSQGGYTF
TGTGCCAGTAGTATGTCACAGGGTGGCTACACCTTC
>TRBJ2-1|TRBD2|TRBV6-6
CASSYLETSGNEQFF
TGTGCCAGCAGCTACCTTGAGACTAGCGGAAATGAGCAGTTCTTC
>TRBJ1-3|NA|TRBV5-1
CASSDSTSGNTIYF
TGCGCCAGCAGCGATTCTACCTCTGGAAACACCATATATTTT
>TRBJ2-1|NA|TRBV2
CASRAAAPPNEQFF
TGTGCCAGCAGGGCCGCGGCGCCACCCAATGAGCAGTTCTTC
>TRBJ1-2|NA|TRBV18
CASSPPPSREDYTF
TGTGCCAGCTCACCACCGCCTTCACGGGAAGACTACACCTTC
>TRBJ2-7|TRBD2|TRBV7-9
CASSFGLAISYEQYF
TGTGCCAGCAGCTTTGGACTAGCGATCTCCTACGAGCAGTACTTC
>TRBJ2-7|NA|TRBV10-2
CASSEIQLNCCYF
TGCGCCAGCAGTGAAATACAGTTGAATTGTTGCTACTTC
>TRBJ1-3|TRBD1|TRBV7-2
CASSLGQGDSGNTIYF
TGTGCCAGCAGCTTAGGACAGGGGGACTCTGGAAACACCATATATTTT
>TRBJ2-5|NA|TRBV29-1
CSVKRGETQYF
TGCAGCGTTAAACGGGGAGAGACCCAGTACTTC
>TRBJ2-7|NA|TRBV28
CASSLYGRTYEQYF
TGTGCCAGCAGTTTATACGGTAGAACCTACGAGCAGTACTTC
>TRBJ2-3|NA|TRBV29-1
CSVDRLERGGSATQYF
TGCAGCGTTGACCGTCTAGAGAGGGGGGGGTCAGCTACGCAGTATTTT
>TRBJ2-5|TRBD2|TRBV18
CASSPPTSGQETQYF
TGTGCCAGCTCACCACCGACTAGCGGGCAAGAGACCCAGTACTTC
>TRBJ2-4|NA|TRBV6-1
CASSDGSKCF
TGTGCCAGCAGTGACGGGTCGAAGTGCTTC
>TRBJ2-3|NA|TRBV5-6
CASSTLQGSTDTQYF
TGTGCCAGCAGCACATTACAGGGAAGCACAGATACGCAGTATTTT
>TRBJ1-5|TRBD1|TRBV19
CASTPGQGGRNQPQHF
TGTGCCAGTACCCCGGGACAGGGAGGACGCAATCAGCCCCAGCATTTT
>TRBJ1-1|TRBD1|TRBV5-1
CASSSLTGALNTEAFF
TGCGCCAGCAGCTCCTTGACAGGGGCTTTGAACACTGAAGCTTTCTTT
>TRBJ2-3|NA|TRBV28
CASSPPKRDRDTQYF
TGTGCCAGCAGTCCTCCTAAACGGGATCGCGATACGCAGTATTTT
>TRBJ2-1|TRBD2|TRBV7-8
CASSRSAGAFNEQFF
TGTGCCAGCAGTCGCTCAGCGGGGGCCTTCAATGAGCAGTTCTTC
>TRBJ2-7|TRBD1|TRBV27
CASSRTGVLGSYEQYF
TGTGCCAGCAGTCGAACAGGGGTACTGGGCTCCTACGAGCAGTACTTC
>TRBJ2-7|TRBD1|TRBV6-1
CASLGQGDYEQYF
TGTGCCAGCTTGGGACAGGGGGACTACGAGCAGTACTTC
>TRBJ1-6|NA|TRBV27
CASRSGGGNSPLHF
TGTGCCAGCAGGTCTGGAGGAGGTAATTCACCCCTCCACTTT
>TRBJ2-6|TRBD1|TRBV10-3
CAITPGQGVNSGANVLTF
TGTGCCATCACCCCCGGACAGGGAGTTAATTCTGGGGCCAACGTCCTGACTTTC
>TRBJ2-2|TRBD1|TRBV18
CASSPIVPGGDTGELFF
TGTGCCAGCTCACCAATCGTTCCAGGGGGCGACACCGGGGAGCTGTTTTTT
>TRBJ2-7|TRBD1|TRBV18
CASSPQGAEQYF
TGTGCCAGCTCACCTCAGGGGGCTGAGCAGTACTTC
>TRBJ1-2|NA|TRBV30
CAWAPGGGDYGYTF
TGTGCCTGGGCCCCTGGGGGGGGCGACTATGGCTACACCTTC
>TRBJ2-2|NA|TRBV19
CASSSDLTRGRNTGELFF
TGTGCCAGTAGTTCGGATCTCACTAGAGGGAGGAACACCGGGGAGCTGTTTTTT
>TRBJ2-1|TRBD1|TRBV6-1
CASSDRDRGEQFF
TGTGCCAGCAGTGACCGGGACAGGGGTGAGCAGTTCTTC
>TRBJ1-5|NA|TRBV6-1
CASSVGSLYSNQPQHF
TGTGCCAGCAGTGTGGGCAGTCTGTATAGCAATCAGCCCCAGCATTTT
>TRBJ1-1|NA|TRBV29-1
CSVVRGGVNTEAFF
TGCAGCGTTGTCCGGGGAGGGGTGAACACTGAAGCTTTCTTT
>TRBJ2-2|NA|TRBV10-3
CAISDVGLGVGELFF
TGTGCCATCAGTGATGTCGGCCTCGGGGTCGGGGAGCTGTTTTTT
>TRBJ2-3|TRBD2|TRBV5-4
CASSSWTSGGTTDTQYF
TGTGCCAGCAGCTCCTGGACTAGCGGGGGCACCACAGATACGCAGTATTTT
>TRBJ2-2|NA|TRBV5-1
CASSLGLAIGELFF
TGCGCCAGCAGCTTGGGGCTAGCCATCGGGGAGCTGTTTTTT
>TRBJ1-2|TRBD1|TRBV5-8
CASSNYRGRGYGYTF
TGTGCCAGCAGCAATTACAGGGGGCGCGGCTATGGCTACACCTTC
>TRBJ1-2|NA|TRBV5-4
CASSLGEDGYTF
TGTGCCAGCAGCTTAGGTGAGGATGGCTACACCTTC
>TRBJ1-2|NA|TRBV25-1
CASSQDSHYGYTF
TGTGCCAGCAGCCAGGACAGTCACTATGGCTACACCTTC
>TRBJ1-5|TRBD1|TRBV19
CASSPQDRVGEPQHF
TGTGCCAGTAGCCCTCAGGACAGGGTGGGAGAGCCCCAGCATTTT